What follows are 10 T cell receptor beta chains derived from one specimen sequenced in a study of blood T cell repertoires in COVID-19. Generated by immunoSEQ multiplex PCR, the TCRdb table keeps only in-frame clones and is missing some. The data hold roughly 250,000 clones, with roughly 93% observed a single time. Source material: PBMCs or T cells enriched from blood (not recorded which). These receptors all stem from a woman aged 40 to 55 with acute COVID-19.

V usage is TRBV29-1 and J usage is TRBJ2-7, with 7 nucleotides matching TRBD2. The junction had 5 bases not matched to a gene; V was cut back by 7 bases and J by 2 bases. The CDR3 is 12 residues long. CDR1 and CDR2 (germline): SQVTM, ANQGSEA. CDR3 loop: CSAGGVPYEQYF. CDR3 coding DNA: TGCAGCGCGGGGGGAGTGCCCTACGAGCAGTACTTC.

This sequence joins TRBV28 and TRBJ2-7; D possibly corresponds to TRBD1 (6 bases). Germline CDR1 is MDHEN and CDR2 is SYDVKM. This CDR3 is built from 15 residues. The V gene lost 2 bases and the J gene lost 2 bases, with 13 bases spanning the gap. The CDR3 nucleotides read TGTGCCAGCAGTTTAAAGGGGGTGGGTCCCTACGAGCAGTACTTC. Its translation is CASSLKGVGPYEQYF. The variable domain in full, completed from reference TRBV28 and TRBJ2-7, reads DVKVTQSSRYLVKRTGEKVFLECVQDMDHENMFWYRQDPGLGLRLIYFSYDVKMKEKGDIPEGYSVSREKKERFSLILESASTNQTSMYLCASSLKGVGPYEQYFGPGTRLTVT.

This chain links TRBV18 with TRBJ2-7; TRBD1 matches 10 bases. The CDR3 is 13 amino acids. Losses at the gene ends were 3 bases for V and 5 bases for J; bases not matched to a gene: 1. Germline V gene data show CDR1 as KGHSH and CDR2 as LQKENI. The CDR3 region has the DNA TGTGCCAGCTCACCCGGGACAGGGGACGAGCAGTACTTC. It codes for CASSPGTGDEQYF.

The V and J genes are TRBV9 and TRBJ2-1, with 11 bases fitting TRBD2. CDR3 length: 16 amino acids. After removal of 5 bases from V and 2 bases from J, the junction contained 6 bases not matched to a gene. Germline CDR1 reads SGDLS; CDR2 reads YYNGEE. CDR3 amino acids: CASSRVAGGPYNEQFF. Written as DNA, the CDR3 is TGTGCCAGCAGTCGTGTAGCGGGGGGGCCCTACAATGAGCAGTTCTTC.

V is TRBV10-3 and J is TRBJ1-5, with TRBD1 identical over 7 bases. Trimming cost V 8 bases and J 1 base; bases outside gene matches: 17. The length of the CDR3 is 18 residues. Germline V lookup: CDR1 ENHRY, CDR2 SYGVKD. The CDR3 nucleotides are TGTGCCATCTCGAACCCCGACCAGGGGGGTTGGAGCAATCAGCCCCAGCATTTT. Its translation is CAISNPDQGGWSNQPQHF.

The CDR3 DNA is TGTGCCAGCAGTGACGAGGGGACATATAGCAATCAGCCCCAGCATTTT. Its translation is CASSDEGTYSNQPQHF. The chain recombines TRBV19 with TRBJ1-5; tentatively, D is TRBD1 (6 bases). This CDR3 comprises 16 residues. Trimming shortened V by 9 bases and J by 0 bases, and 18 bases separated the two germline ends. Germline loops: CDR1 LNHDA, CDR2 SQIVND (reference sequence).

The table lists this clone with a few counts. The CDR3 coding sequence is TGTGCCAGCCAAGGGGGAGCGGCACGGGGTGGTCCGTTCTTC. Residues: CASQGGAARGGPFF. The V and J genes are TRBV7-9 and TRBJ2-1; tentative D call: TRBD1 (6 bases). The length of the CDR3 is 14 residues. Trimming took 8 bases from V and 15 from J, leaving 26 bases between them. Per germline, CDR1 SEHNR and CDR2 FQNEAQ (reference sequence).

The chain couples TRBV28 to TRBJ1-2, with 7 positions matching TRBD1. Looked up from germline, CDR1 is MDHEN and CDR2 is SYDVKM. The junction had 3 bases not matched to a gene; V was cut back by 6 bases and J by 2 bases. The CDR3 sequence is 13 residues long. The CDR3 DNA is TGTGCCAGCAGCCCGACAGGGAACTATGGCTACACCTTC. This translates into CASSPTGNYGYTF.

The J gene is TRBJ1-1, the V gene TRBV28; tentative D call: TRBD1 (5 bases). V lost 5 bases and J 11 bases, leaving 18 bases between the germline ends. The germline gives CDR1 MDHEN, CDR2 SYDVKM. CDR3 length: 13 amino acids. The CDR3 DNA sequence: TGTGCCAGCAGTCTCCCTCTGTCTAAGGGGGCTTTCTTT. Translation: CASSLPLSKGAFF.

This clone was found a few times. The chain joins TRBV6-5 to TRBJ2-1, with D possibly TRBD1 on 6 matching bases. Germline CDR1 is MNHEY and CDR2 is SVGAGI. CDR3 size: 15 residues. Trimming removed 4 bases from V and 7 bases from J, with 17 bases in between. The CDR3 DNA sequence: TGTGCCAGCAGTTTAGTGAGGGGGAAGAAAAATGAGCAGTTCTTC. Protein product: CASSLVRGKKNEQFF.